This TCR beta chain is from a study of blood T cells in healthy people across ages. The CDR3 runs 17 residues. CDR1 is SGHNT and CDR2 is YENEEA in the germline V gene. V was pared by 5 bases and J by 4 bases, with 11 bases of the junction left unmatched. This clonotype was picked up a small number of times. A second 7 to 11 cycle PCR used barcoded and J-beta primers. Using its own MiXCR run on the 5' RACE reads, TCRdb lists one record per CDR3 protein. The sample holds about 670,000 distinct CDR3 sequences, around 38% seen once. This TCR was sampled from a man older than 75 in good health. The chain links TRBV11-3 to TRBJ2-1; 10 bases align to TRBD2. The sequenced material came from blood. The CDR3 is CASSPRVAGGRYNEQFF. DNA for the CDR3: TGTGCCAGCAGCCCCCGGGTAGCGGGGGGACGTTACAATGAGCAGTTCTTC.